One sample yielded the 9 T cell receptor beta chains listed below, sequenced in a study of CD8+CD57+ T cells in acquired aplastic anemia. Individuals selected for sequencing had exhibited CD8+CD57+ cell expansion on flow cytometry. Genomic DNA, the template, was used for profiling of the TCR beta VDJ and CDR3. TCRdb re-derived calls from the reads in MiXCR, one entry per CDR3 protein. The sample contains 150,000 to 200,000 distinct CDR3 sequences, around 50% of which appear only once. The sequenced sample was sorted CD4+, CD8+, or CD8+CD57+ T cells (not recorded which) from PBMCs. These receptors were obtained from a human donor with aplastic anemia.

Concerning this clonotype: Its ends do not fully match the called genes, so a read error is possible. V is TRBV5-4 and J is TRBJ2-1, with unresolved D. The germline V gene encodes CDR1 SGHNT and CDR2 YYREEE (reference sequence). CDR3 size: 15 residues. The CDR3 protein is CASSLDISSYNEQLF. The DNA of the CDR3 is TGTGCCAGCAGCTTGGACATCTCCTCCTACAATGAGCAGCTCTTC.

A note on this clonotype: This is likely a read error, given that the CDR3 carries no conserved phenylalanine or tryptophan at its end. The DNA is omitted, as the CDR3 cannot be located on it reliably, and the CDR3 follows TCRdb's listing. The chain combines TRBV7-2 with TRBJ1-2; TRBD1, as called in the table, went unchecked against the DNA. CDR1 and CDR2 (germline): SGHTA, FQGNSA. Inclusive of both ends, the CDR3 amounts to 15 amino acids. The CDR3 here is CASTPGTGRLYGHTL.

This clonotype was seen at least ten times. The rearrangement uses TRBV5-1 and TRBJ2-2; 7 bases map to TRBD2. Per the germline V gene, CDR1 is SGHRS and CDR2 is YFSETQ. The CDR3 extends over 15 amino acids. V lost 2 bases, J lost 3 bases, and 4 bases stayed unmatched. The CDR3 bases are TGCGCCAGCAGCTTATCGGGGGGATACACCGGGGAGCTGTTTTTT. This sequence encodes CASSLSGGYTGELFF.

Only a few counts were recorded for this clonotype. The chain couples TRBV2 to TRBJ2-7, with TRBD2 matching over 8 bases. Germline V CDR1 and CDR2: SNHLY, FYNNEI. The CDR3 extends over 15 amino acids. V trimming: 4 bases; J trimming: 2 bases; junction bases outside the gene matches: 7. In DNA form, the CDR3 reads TGTGCCAGCAGTGCGTCGCGGGGGGCCGCCTACGAGCAGTACTTC. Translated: CASSASRGAAYEQYF. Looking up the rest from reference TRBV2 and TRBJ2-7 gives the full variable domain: EPEVTQTPSHQVTQMGQEVILRCVPISNHLYFYWYRQILGQKVEFLVSFYNNEISEKSEIFDDQFSVERPDGSNFTLKIRSTKLEDSAMYFCASSASRGAAYEQYFGPGTRLTVT.

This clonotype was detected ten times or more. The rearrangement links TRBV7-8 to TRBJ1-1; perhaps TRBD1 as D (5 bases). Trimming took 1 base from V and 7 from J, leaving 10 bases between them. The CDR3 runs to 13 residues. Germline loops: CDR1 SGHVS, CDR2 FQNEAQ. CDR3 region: CASSLGGGGEAFF. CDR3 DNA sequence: TGTGCCAGCAGCTTAGGTGGGGGGGGTGAAGCTTTCTTT.

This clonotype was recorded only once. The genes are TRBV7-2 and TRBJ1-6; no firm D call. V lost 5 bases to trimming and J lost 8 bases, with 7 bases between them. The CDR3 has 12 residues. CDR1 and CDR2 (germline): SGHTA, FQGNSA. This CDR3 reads CASSAGDSPLHF. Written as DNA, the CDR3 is TGTGCCAGCAGCGCAGGAGATTCACCCCTCCACTTT.

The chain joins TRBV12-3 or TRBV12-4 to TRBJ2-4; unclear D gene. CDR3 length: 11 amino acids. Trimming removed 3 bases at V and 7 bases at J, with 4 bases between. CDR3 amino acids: CASSFSNIQYF. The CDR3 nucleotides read TGTGCCAGCAGTTTCTCCAACATTCAGTACTTC.

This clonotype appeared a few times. CDR3 sequence reads: CSARGRGGTDTQYF. The CDR3 coding sequence is TGCAGTGCTAGAGGGCGGGGCGGGACAGATACGCAGTATTTT. V and J are TRBV20-1 and TRBJ2-3; weak D call: TRBD2 (6 bases). The CDR3 extends over 14 amino acids. The germline CDR1 and CDR2 sequences are DFQATT and SNEGSKA (reference sequence). Trimming cost V 1 base and J 3 bases, with 11 bases left between them.

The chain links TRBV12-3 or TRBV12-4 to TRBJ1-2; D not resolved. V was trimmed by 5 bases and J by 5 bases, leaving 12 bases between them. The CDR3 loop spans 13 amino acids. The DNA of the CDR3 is TGTGCCAGCAGTCCAGTCCAGCCTTATGGCTACACCTTC. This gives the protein CASSPVQPYGYTF.